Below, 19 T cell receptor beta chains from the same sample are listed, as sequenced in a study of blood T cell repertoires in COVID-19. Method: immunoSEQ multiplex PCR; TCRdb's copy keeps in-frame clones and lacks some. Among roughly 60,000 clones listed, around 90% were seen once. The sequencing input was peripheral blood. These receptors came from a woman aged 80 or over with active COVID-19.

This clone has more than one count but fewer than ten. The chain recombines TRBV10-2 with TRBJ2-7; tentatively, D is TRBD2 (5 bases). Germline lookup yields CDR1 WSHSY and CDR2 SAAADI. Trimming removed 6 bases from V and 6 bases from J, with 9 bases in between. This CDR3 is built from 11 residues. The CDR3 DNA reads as TGCGCCAGCAGCCTAGCAATCGAGCAGTACTTC. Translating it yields CASSLAIEQYF.

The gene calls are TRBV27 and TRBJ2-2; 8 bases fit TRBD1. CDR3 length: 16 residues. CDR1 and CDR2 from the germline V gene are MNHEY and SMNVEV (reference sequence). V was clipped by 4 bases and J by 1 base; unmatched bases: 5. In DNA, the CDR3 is TGTGCCAGCAGTTCTCGGACAGGGAAGAACACCGGGGAGCTGTTTTTT. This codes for CASSSRTGKNTGELFF.

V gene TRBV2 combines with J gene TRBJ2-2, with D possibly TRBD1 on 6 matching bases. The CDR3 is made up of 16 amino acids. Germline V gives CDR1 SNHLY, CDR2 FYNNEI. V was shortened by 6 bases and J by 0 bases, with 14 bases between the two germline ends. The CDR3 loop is CASRPQGSTNTGELFF. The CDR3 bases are TGTGCCAGCAGGCCACAGGGAAGTACGAACACCGGGGAGCTGTTTTTT.

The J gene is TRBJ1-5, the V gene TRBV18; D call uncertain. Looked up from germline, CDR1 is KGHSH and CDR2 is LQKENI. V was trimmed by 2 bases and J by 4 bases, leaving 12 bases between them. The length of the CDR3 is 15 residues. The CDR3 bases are TGTGCCAGCTCACCAGTAGCCCTAGCTAATCAGCCCCAGCATTTT. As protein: CASSPVALANQPQHF.

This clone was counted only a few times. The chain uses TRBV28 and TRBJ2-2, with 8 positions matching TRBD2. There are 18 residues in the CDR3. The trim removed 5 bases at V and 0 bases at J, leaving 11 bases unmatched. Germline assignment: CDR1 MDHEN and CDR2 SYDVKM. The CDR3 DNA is TGTGCCAGCAGTCGGTGGAGGCGGGGGGCCGCGAACACCGGGGAGCTGTTTTTT. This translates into CASSRWRRGAANTGELFF.

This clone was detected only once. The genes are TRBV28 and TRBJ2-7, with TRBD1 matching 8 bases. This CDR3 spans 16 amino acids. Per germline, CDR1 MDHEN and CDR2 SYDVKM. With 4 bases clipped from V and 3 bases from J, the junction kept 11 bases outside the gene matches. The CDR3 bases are TGTGCCAGCAGTTCCGCGGACAGGGACTCCCTCTACGAGCAGTACGTC. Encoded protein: CASSSADRDSLYEQYV.

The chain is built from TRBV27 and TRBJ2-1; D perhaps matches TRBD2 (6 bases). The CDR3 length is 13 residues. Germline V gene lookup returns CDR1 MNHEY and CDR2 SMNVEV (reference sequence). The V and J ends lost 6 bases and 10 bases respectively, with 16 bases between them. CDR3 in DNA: TGTGCCAGCAGCCCTCTACCGGGGGAAGAGCAGTTCTTC. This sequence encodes CASSPLPGEEQFF.

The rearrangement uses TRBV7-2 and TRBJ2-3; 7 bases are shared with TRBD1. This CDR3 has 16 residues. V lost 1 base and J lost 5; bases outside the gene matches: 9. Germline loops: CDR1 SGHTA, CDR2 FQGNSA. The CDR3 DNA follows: TGTGCCAGCAGCTTAGTTGGTAGGGGGCGTGGAGATACGCAGTATTTT. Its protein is CASSLVGRGRGDTQYF.

The CDR3, as DNA: TGTGCCAGCAGGTTAGCGGGGGAATCATACAATGAGCAGTTCTTC. Its translation: CASRLAGESYNEQFF. This rearrangement joins TRBV6-6 to TRBJ2-1, with 9 bases identical to TRBD2. The CDR3 loop spans 15 amino acids. The ends lost 6 bases at V and 4 bases at J; junction bases unmatched: 7. CDR1 is MNHNY, CDR2 SVGAGI, per germline (reference sequence).

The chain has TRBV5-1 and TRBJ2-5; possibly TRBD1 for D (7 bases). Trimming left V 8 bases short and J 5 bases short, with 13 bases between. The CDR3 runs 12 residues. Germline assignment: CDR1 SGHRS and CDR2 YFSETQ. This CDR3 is CARTGAGETQYF. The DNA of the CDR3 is TGCGCCAGAACAGGGGCGGGGGAGACCCAGTACTTC.

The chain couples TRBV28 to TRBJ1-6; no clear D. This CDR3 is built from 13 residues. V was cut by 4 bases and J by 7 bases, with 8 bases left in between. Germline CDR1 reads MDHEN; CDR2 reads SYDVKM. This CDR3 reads CASSSGLNSPLHF. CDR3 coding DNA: TGTGCCAGCAGTTCAGGATTAAATTCACCCCTCCACTTT.

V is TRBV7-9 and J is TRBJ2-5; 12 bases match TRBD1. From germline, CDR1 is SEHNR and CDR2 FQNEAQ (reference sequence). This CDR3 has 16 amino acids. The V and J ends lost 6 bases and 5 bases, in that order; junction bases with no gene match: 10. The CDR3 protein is CASSSTGTGGGETQYF. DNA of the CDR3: TGTGCCAGCAGTTCAACCGGGACAGGGGGCGGCGAGACCCAGTACTTC.

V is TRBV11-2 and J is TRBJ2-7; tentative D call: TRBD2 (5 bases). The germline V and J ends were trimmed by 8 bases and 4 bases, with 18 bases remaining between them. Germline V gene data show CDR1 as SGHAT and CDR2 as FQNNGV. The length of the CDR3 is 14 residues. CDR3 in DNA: TGTGCCAGCTCGAACGGGATCCTACGGTACGAGCAGTACTTC. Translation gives CASSNGILRYEQYF.

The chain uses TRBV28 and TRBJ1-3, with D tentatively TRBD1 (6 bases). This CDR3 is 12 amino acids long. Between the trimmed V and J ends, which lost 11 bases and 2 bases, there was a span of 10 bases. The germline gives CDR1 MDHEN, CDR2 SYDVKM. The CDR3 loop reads CAGGGPGNTIYF. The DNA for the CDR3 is TGTGCCGGCGGGGGGCCTGGAAACACCATATATTTT.

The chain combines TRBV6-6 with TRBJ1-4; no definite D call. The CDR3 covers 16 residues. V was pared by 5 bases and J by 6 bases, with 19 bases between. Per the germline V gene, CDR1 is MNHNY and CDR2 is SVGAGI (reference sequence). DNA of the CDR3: TGTGCCAGCAGTCTCCCCCAGACCAGCCGGGATGAAAAACTGTTTTTT. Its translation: CASSLPQTSRDEKLFF.

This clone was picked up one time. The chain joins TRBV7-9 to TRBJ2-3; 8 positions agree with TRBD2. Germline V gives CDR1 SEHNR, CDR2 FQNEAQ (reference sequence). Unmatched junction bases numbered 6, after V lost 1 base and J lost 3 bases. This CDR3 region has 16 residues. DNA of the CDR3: TGTGCCAGCAGCTTAGGAGTTGCGGGAGGAACAGATACGCAGTATTTT. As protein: CASSLGVAGGTDTQYF.

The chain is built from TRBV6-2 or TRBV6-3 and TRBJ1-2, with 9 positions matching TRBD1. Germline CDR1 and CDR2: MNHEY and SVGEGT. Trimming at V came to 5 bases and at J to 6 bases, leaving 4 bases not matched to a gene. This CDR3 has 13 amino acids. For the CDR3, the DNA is TGTGCCAGCAGTAATACAGGGGGCGATGGCTACACCTTC. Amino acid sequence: CASSNTGGDGYTF.

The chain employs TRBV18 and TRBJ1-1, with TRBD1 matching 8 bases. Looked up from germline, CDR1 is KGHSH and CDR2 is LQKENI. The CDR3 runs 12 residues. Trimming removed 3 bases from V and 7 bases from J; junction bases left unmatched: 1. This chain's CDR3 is CASSPDRDEAFF. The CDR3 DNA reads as TGTGCCAGCTCACCGGACAGGGATGAAGCTTTCTTT.

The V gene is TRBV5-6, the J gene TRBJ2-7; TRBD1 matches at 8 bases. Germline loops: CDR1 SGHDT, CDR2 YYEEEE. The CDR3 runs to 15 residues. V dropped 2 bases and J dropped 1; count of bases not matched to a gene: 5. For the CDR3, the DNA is TGTGCCAGCAGCTTAAGACAGGGGAGATCCTACGAGCAGTACTTC. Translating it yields CASSLRQGRSYEQYF.